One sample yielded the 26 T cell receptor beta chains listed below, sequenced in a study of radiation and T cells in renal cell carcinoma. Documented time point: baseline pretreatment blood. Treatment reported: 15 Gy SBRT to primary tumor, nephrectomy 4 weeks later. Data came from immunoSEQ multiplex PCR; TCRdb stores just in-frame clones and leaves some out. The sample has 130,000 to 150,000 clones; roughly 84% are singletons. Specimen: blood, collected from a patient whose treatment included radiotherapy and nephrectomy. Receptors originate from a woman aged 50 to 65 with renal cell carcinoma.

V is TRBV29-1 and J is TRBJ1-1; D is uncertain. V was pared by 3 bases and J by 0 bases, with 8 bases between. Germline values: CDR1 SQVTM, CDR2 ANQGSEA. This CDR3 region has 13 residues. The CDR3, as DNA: TGCAGCGTTGAGGGAACCATGAACACTGAAGCTTTCTTT. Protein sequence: CSVEGTMNTEAFF.

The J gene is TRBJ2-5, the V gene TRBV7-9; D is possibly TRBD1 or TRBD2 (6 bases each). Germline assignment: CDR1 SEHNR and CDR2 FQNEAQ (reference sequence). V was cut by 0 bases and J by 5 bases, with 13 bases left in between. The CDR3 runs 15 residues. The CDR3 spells CASSLAGGARETQYF. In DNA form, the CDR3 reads TGTGCCAGCAGCTTAGCGGGGGGCGCCCGGGAGACCCAGTACTTC.

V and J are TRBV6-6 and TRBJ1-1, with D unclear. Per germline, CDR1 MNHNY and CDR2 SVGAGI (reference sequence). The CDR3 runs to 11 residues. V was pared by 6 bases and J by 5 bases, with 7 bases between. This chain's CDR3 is CASRWETEAFF. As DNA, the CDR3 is TGTGCCAGCAGGTGGGAAACTGAAGCTTTCTTT.

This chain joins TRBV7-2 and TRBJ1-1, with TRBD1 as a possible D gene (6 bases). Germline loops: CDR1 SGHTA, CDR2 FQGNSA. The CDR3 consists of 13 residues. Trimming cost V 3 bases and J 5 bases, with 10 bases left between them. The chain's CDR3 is CASSFKGGTEAFF. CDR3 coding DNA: TGTGCCAGCAGCTTCAAAGGGGGGACTGAAGCTTTCTTT.

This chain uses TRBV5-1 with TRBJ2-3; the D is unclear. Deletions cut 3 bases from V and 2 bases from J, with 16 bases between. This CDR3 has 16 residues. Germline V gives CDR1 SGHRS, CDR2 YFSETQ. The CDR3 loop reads CASSSKRSLITDTQYF. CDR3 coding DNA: TGCGCCAGCAGCTCGAAACGGTCTCTCATCACAGATACGCAGTATTTT.

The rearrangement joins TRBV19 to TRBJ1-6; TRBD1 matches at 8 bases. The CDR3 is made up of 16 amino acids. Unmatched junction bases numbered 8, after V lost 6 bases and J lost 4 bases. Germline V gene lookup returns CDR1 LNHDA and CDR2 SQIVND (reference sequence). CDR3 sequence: CASRGGQGAYNSPLHF. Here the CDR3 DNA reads TGTGCCAGTAGGGGCGGGCAGGGGGCTTATAATTCACCCCTCCACTTT.

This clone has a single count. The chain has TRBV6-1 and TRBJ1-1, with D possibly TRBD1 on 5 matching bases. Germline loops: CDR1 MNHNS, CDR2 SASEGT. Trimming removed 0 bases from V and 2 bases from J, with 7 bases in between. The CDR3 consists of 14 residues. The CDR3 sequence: CASSEAGANTEAFF. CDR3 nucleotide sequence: TGTGCCAGCAGTGAAGCAGGGGCTAACACTGAAGCTTTCTTT.

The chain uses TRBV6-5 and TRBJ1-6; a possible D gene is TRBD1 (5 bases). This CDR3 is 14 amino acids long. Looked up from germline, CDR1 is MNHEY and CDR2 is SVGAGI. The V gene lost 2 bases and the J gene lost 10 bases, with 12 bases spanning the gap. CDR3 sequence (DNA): TGTGCCAGCAGTTACGGGGCAGGTGCCTCACCCCTCCACTTT. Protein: CASSYGAGASPLHF.

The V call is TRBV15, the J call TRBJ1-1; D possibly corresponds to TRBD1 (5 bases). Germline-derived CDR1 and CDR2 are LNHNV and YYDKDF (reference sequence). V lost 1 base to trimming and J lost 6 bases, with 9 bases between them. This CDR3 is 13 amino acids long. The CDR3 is CATSRGGNPEAFF. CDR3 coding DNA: TGTGCCACCAGCAGAGGGGGGAATCCTGAAGCTTTCTTT.

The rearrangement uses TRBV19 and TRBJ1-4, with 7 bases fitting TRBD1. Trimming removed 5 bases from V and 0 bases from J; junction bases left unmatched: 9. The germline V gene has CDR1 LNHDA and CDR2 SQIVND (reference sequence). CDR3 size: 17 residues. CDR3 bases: TGTGCCAGTAGTTTACCACGGGACAGACCAACTAATGAAAAACTGTTTTTT. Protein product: CASSLPRDRPTNEKLFF.

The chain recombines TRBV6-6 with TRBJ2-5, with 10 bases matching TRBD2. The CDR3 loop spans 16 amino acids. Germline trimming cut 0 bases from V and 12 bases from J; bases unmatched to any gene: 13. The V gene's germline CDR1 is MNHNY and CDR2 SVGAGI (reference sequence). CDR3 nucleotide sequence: TGTGCCAGCAGTTACTCGACAGCGGGGGGGCCCCAAAGAAAGTACTTC. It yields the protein CASSYSTAGGPQRKYF.

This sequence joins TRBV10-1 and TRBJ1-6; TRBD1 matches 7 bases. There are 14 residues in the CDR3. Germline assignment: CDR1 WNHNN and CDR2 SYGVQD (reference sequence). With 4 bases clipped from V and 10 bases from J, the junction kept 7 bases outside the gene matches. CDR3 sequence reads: CASSVGQSGSPLHF. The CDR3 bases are TGCGCCAGCAGTGTGGGACAGTCGGGGTCACCCCTCCACTTT.

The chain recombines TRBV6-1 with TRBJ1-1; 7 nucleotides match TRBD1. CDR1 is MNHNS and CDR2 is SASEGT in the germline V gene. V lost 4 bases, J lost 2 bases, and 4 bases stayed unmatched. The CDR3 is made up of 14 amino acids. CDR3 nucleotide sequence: TGTGCCAGCAGTGCAGGGGGGCCAAACACTGAAGCTTTCTTT. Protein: CASSAGGPNTEAFF.

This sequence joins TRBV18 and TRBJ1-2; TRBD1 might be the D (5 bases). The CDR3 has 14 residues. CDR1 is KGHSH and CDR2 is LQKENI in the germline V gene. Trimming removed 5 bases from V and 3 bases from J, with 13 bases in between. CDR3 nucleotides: TGTGCCAGCTCATCTCAGGGAGACGACTATGGCTACACCTTC. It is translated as CASSSQGDDYGYTF. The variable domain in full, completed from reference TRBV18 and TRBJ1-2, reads NAGVMQNPRHLVRRRGQEARLRCSPMKGHSHVYWYRQLPEEGLKFMVYLQKENIIDESGMPKERFSAEFPKEGPSILRIQQVVRGDSAAYFCASSSQGDDYGYTFGSGTRLTVV.

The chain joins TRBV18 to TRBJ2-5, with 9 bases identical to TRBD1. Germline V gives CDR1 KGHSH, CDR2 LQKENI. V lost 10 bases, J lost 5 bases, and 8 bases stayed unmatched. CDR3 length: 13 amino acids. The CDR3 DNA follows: TGTGCCACCGGGACAGGGATTCGTGAGACCCAGTACTTC. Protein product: CATGTGIRETQYF.

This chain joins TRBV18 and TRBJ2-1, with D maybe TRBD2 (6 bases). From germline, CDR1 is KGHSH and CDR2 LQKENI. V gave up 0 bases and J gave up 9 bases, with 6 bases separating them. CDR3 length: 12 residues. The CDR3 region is CASSPPGGEQFF. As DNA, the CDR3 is TGTGCCAGCTCACCACCCGGGGGTGAGCAGTTCTTC.

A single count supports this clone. The CDR3 reads CASSAYITYEQYF. CDR3 bases: TGTGCCAGCAGCGCATACATAACCTACGAGCAGTACTTC. V is TRBV6-1 and J is TRBJ2-7; D gene uncertain. The CDR3 sequence is 13 residues long. Trimming cost V 6 bases and J 2 bases, with 11 bases left between them. The germline V gene encodes CDR1 MNHNS and CDR2 SASEGT.

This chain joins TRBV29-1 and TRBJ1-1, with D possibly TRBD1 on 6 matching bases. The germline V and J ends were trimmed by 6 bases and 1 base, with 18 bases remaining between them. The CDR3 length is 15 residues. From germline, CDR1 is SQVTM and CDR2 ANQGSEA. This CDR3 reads CSVSTSGAGNTEAFF. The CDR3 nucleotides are TGCAGCGTCTCTACCTCGGGGGCAGGGAACACTGAAGCTTTCTTT.

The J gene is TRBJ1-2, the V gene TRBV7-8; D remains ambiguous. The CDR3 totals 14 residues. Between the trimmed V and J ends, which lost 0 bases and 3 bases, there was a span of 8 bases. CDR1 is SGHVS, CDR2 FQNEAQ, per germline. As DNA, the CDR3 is TGTGCCAGCAGCTTAGCAGCCCAGTACTATGGCTACACCTTC. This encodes CASSLAAQYYGYTF. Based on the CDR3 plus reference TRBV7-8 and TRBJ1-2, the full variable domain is GAGVSQSPRYKVAKRGQDVALRCDPISGHVSLFWYQQALGQGPEFLTYFQNEAQLDKSGLPSDRFFAERPEGSVSTLKIQRTQQEDSAVYLCASSLAAQYYGYTFGSGTRLTVV.

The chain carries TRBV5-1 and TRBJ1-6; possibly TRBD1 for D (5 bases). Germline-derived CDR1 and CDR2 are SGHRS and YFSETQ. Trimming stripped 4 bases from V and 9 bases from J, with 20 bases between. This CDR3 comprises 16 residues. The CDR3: CASSRAGTGVGSPLHF. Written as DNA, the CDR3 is TGCGCCAGCAGCCGCGCCGGGACGGGGGTTGGTTCACCCCTCCACTTT. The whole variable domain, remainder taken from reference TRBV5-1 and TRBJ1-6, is KAGVTQTPRYLIKTRGQQVTLSCSPISGHRSVSWYQQTPGQGLQFLFEYFSETQRNKGNFPGRFSGRQFSNSRSEMNVSTLELGDSALYLCASSRAGTGVGSPLHFGNGTRLTVT.

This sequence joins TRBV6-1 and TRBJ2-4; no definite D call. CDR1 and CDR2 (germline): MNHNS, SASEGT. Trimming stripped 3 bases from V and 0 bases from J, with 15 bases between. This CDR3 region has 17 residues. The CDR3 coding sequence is TGTGCCAGCAGTGACAATATGGGGAATCAAGCCAAAAACATTCAGTACTTC. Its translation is CASSDNMGNQAKNIQYF.

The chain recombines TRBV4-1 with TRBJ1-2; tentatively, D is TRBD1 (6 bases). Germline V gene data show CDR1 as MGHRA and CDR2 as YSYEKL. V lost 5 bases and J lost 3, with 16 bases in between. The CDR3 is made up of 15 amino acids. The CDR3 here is CASSLSKGGDYGYTF. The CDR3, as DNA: TGCGCCAGCAGCTTAAGTAAAGGGGGAGACTATGGCTACACCTTC.

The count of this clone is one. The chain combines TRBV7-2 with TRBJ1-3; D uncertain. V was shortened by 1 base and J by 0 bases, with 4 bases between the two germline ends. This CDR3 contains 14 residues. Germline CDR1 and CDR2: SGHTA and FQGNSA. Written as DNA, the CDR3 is TGTGCCAGCAGCTTAGACATCTCTGGAAACACCATATATTTT. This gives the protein CASSLDISGNTIYF. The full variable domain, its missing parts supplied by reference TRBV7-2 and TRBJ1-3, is GAGVSQSPSNKVTEKGKDVELRCDPISGHTALYWYRQSLGQGLEFLIYFQGNSAPDKSGLPSDRFSAERTGGSVSTLTIQRTQQEDSAVYLCASSLDISGNTIYFGEGSWLTVV.

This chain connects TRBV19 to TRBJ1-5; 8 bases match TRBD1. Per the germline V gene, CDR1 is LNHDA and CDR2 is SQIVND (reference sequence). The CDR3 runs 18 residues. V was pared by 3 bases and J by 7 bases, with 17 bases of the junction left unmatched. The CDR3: CASSIPLGNQGARQPQHF. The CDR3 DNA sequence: TGTGCCAGTAGTATCCCTTTGGGAAATCAGGGGGCTCGACAGCCCCAGCATTTT.

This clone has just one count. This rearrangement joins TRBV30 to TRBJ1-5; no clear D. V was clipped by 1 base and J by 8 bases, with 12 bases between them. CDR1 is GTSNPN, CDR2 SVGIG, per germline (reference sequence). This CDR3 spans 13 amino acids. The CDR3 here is CAWSGNQWEPQHF. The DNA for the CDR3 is TGTGCCTGGAGTGGGAATCAGTGGGAGCCCCAGCATTTT. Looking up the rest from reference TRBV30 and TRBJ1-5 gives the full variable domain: SQTIHQWPATLVQPVGSPLSLECTVEGTSNPNLYWYRQAAGRGLQLLFYSVGIGQISSEVPQNLSASRPQDRQFILSSKKLLLSDSGFYLCAWSGNQWEPQHFGDGTRLSIL.

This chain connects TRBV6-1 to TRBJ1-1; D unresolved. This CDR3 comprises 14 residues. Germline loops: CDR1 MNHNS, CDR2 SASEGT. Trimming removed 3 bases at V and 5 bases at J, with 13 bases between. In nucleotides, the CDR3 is TGTGCCAGCAGTGACCCGACCTCACGGACTGAAGCTTTCTTT. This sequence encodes CASSDPTSRTEAFF.